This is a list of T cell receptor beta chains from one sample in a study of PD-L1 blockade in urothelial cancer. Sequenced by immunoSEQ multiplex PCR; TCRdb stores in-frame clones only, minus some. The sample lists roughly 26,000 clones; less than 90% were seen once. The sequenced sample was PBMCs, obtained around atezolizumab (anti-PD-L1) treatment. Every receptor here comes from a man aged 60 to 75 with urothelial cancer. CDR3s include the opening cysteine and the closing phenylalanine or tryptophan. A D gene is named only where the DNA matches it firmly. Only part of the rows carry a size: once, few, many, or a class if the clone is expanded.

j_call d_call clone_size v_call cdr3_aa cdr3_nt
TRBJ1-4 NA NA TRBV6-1 CASSQAGAREKLFF TGTGCCAGCAGTCAAGCGGGGGCGCGTGAAAAACTGTTTTTT
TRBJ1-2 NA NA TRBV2 CASSDRQVLYGYTF TGTGCCAGCAGTGATCGACAGGTGCTGTATGGCTACACCTTC
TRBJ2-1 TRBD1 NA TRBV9 CASSPRDRAGDEQFF TGTGCCAGCAGCCCCCGGGACAGGGCGGGCGATGAGCAGTTCTTC
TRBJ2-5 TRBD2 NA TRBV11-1 CASSLGFASGNQETQYF TGTGCCAGCAGCTTAGGGTTTGCTAGCGGGAACCAAGAGACCCAGTACTTC
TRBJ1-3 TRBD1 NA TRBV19 CASSPRSGTGRSGNTIYF TGTGCCAGTAGTCCCCGCTCCGGGACAGGCCGCTCTGGAAACACCATATATTTT
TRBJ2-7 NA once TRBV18 CASSENPGPSYEQYF TGTGCCAGCTCGGAGAACCCAGGGCCAAGCTACGAGCAGTACTTC
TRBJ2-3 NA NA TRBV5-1 CASSPSTTRSTDTQYF TGCGCCAGCAGCCCCTCAACGACGAGGAGCACAGATACGCAGTATTTT
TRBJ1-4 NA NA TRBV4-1 CASSLLGGANEKLFF TGCGCCAGCAGTCTTCTGGGGGGTGCTAATGAAAAACTGTTTTTT
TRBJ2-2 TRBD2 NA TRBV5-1 CASSFRGGPRTGELFF TGCGCCAGCAGCTTCCGGGGGGGGCCTAGGACCGGGGAGCTGTTTTTT
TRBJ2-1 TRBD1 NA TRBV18 CASSPTGGLVNEQFF TGTGCCAGCTCACCGACAGGGGGCTTGGTTAATGAGCAGTTCTTC
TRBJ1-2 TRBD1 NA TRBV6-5 CASTRGQGVLGYTF TGTGCCAGCACCAGGGGACAGGGGGTTCTGGGCTACACCTTC
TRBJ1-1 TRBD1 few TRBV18 CASSPSAGGRGTEAFF TGTGCCAGCTCACCATCGGCAGGGGGAAGAGGCACTGAAGCTTTCTTT
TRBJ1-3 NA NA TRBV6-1 CASSEARGGLTIYF TGTGCCAGCAGTGAAGCGCGCGGAGGCTTAACCATATATTTT